What follows are 15 T cell receptor beta chains derived from one specimen sequenced in a study of CD8 T cells in Susac syndrome. Random hexamers served to reverse transcribe about 0.5 to 1 ug RNA. TCRdb reanalysed the immunoSEQ multiplex PCR reads using MiXCR and keeps one entry per CDR3 protein. The sample includes around 130,000 distinct CDR3 sequences, around 85% of them seen just once. The sample comprised CD8+ T cells from PBMCs. These receptors all stem from a human donor with multiple sclerosis.

The chain couples TRBV30 to TRBJ2-4, with a weak D call TRBD1 (6 bases). The CDR3 contains 13 residues. Germline V gene lookup returns CDR1 GTSNPN and CDR2 SVGIG (reference sequence). The ends were cut back, 4 bases at V and 2 bases at J, with 9 bases in the middle. CDR3 protein: CAWTGATKNIQYF. The CDR3, as DNA: TGTGCCTGGACAGGGGCCACCAAAAACATTCAGTACTTC.

The chain couples TRBV29-1 to TRBJ1-2; 12 nucleotides align to TRBD1. J was trimmed by 3 bases and V by 7 bases; bases with no gene match: 3. The CDR3 has 13 residues. Germline-derived CDR1 and CDR2 are SQVTM and ANQGSEA. The CDR3 nucleotides are TGCAGCGCCGGGACAGGGGGCGACTATGGCTACACCTTC. Translation gives CSAGTGGDYGYTF.

The chain combines TRBV5-5 with TRBJ1-5, with D unclear. CDR1 SGHKS and CDR2 YYEKEE come from the germline V gene (reference sequence). Trimming removed 2 bases from V and 3 bases from J, with 9 bases in between. This CDR3 has 14 amino acids. CDR3 protein: CASSFDLINQPQHF. The CDR3 DNA reads TGTGCCAGCAGCTTCGACTTGATCAATCAGCCCCAGCATTTT.

The chain employs TRBV27 and TRBJ2-1, with 11 bases identical to TRBD2. CDR3 length equals 16 residues. Per the germline V gene, CDR1 is MNHEY and CDR2 is SMNVEV (reference sequence). J gave up 7 bases and V 5 bases, and 10 bases lay outside the gene matches. CDR3 sequence: CASSPSLAGGVNEQFF. The CDR3 coding sequence is TGTGCCAGCAGTCCTTCTTTAGCGGGAGGGGTAAATGAGCAGTTCTTC.

The chain employs TRBV7-2 and TRBJ2-5; perhaps TRBD1 as D (5 bases). Trimming left V 3 bases short and J 1 base short, with 15 bases between. The CDR3 sequence is 16 residues long. CDR1 SGHTA and CDR2 FQGNSA come from the germline V gene. The CDR3: CASSLFQGRAQETQYF. CDR3 sequence (DNA): TGTGCCAGCAGCTTGTTCCAGGGTAGGGCCCAAGAGACCCAGTACTTC.

V usage is TRBV6-1 and J usage is TRBJ2-2, with a weak D call TRBD2 (6 bases). Germline CDR1 is MNHNS and CDR2 is SASEGT. V was cut by 5 bases and J by 1 base, with 14 bases left in between. The length of the CDR3 is 16 residues. The CDR3 DNA is TGTGCCAGCAGTACGGACTACCCGGGGAACACCGGGGAGCTGTTTTTT. Protein: CASSTDYPGNTGELFF.

The chain couples TRBV27 to TRBJ2-3; 11 bases line up with TRBD2. This CDR3 has 17 amino acids. Germline-derived CDR1 and CDR2 are MNHEY and SMNVEV (reference sequence). J lost 4 bases, V lost 1 base, and 7 bases had no gene match. CDR3 nucleotides: TGTGCCAGCAGTTTATTACTAGCGGGAGATAGTTCAGATACGCAGTATTTT. Its translation is CASSLLLAGDSSDTQYF.

J is TRBJ2-7 and V is TRBV4-1; a possible D gene is TRBD1 (6 bases). This CDR3 spans 19 amino acids. Germline V gives CDR1 MGHRA, CDR2 YSYEKL. V was cut by 0 bases and J by 0 bases, with 21 bases left in between. CDR3 loop: CASSQEEVEIQGLSYEQYF. In DNA form, the CDR3 reads TGCGCCAGCAGCCAAGAAGAAGTGGAGATACAGGGTCTCTCCTACGAGCAGTACTTC.

This chain joins TRBV4-1 and TRBJ1-1; a weak D match, TRBD1 (5 bases). The CDR3 loop spans 14 amino acids. Germline V CDR1 and CDR2: MGHRA, YSYEKL. V lost 0 bases and J 8 bases, leaving 13 bases between the germline ends. CDR3: CASSQDVPGPEAFF. CDR3 in DNA: TGCGCCAGCAGCCAAGATGTCCCAGGGCCAGAAGCTTTCTTT.

The rearrangement links TRBV7-9 to TRBJ1-1; TRBD1 agrees at 8 bases. Germline-derived CDR1 and CDR2 are SEHNR and FQNEAQ (reference sequence). The CDR3 is made up of 14 amino acids. The junction had 6 bases not matched to a gene; V was cut back by 5 bases and J by 4 bases. The CDR3 loop is CASSPRTGSTEAFF. DNA of the CDR3: TGTGCCAGCAGCCCCCGGACAGGGAGCACTGAAGCTTTCTTT.

The chain couples TRBV6-5 to TRBJ1-2, with 7 positions matching TRBD1. Unmatched junction bases numbered 17, after V lost 5 bases and J lost 2 bases. Germline V gene data show CDR1 as MNHEY and CDR2 as SVGAGI. The CDR3 has 18 residues. The CDR3 spells CASSTYLQTGPINYGYTF. CDR3 nucleotide sequence: TGTGCCAGCAGTACTTACCTTCAGACAGGGCCAATCAACTATGGCTACACCTTC.

CDR3 sequence: CSARDLGEEKLFF. The CDR3 DNA sequence: TGCAGTGCTAGAGATCTCGGAGAAGAAAAACTGTTTTTT. This chain joins TRBV20-1 and TRBJ1-4; D unclear. CDR1 is DFQATT, CDR2 SNEGSKA, per germline (reference sequence). Between the trimmed V and J ends, which lost 0 bases and 8 bases, there was a span of 10 bases. This CDR3 contains 13 residues.

This chain connects TRBV28 to TRBJ2-5; D is undetermined. Deletions cut 2 bases from V and 2 bases from J, with 12 bases between. This CDR3 has 15 residues. The germline gives CDR1 MDHEN, CDR2 SYDVKM. The DNA for the CDR3 is TGTGCCAGCAGTTTACGACCAGATCAACAAGAGACCCAGTACTTC. Protein sequence: CASSLRPDQQETQYF. Filled out from reference TRBV28 and TRBJ2-5, the complete variable domain reads DVKVTQSSRYLVKRTGEKVFLECVQDMDHENMFWYRQDPGLGLRLIYFSYDVKMKEKGDIPEGYSVSREKKERFSLILESASTNQTSMYLCASSLRPDQQETQYFGPGTRLLVL.

J is TRBJ2-5 and V is TRBV7-9, with 8 bases that match TRBD2. V trimming: 5 bases; J trimming: 0 bases; junction bases outside the gene matches: 11. This CDR3 is built from 17 residues. CDR1 is SEHNR, CDR2 FQNEAQ, per germline (reference sequence). Here the CDR3 DNA reads TGTGCCAGCAGCCAGGCCTGGTTAGCGGGGAACCAAGAGACCCAGTACTTC. Translating it yields CASSQAWLAGNQETQYF.

This chain links TRBV11-2 with TRBJ2-7, with D possibly matching TRBD1 (6 bases). Germline V gives CDR1 SGHAT, CDR2 FQNNGV. The CDR3 is made up of 16 amino acids. Deletions cut 5 bases from V and 0 bases from J, with 17 bases between. The CDR3 coding sequence is TGTGCCAGCAGCAGCGTTCCGCGGACAGCCTCCTACGAGCAGTACTTC. This sequence encodes CASSSVPRTASYEQYF.